The 9 T cell receptor beta chains below all came from one sample that was sequenced in a study of tumor and adjacent non-tumor tissue in lung cancer. A modified ARM-PCR protocol with three rounds of nested PCR amplified TCRbeta. TCRdb re-analysed the multiplex PCR reads in MiXCR, keeping a single row per CDR3 protein. The sample records tens of thousands of distinct CDR3 sequences, roughly three fifths being singletons. RNA was extracted from bulk tissue without any cell sorting. Sequencing was done on a sample of lung tumor tissue. Receptors originate from a man aged 45-65 years with non-small cell lung cancer.

As concerns this clonotype: An end of the junction does not agree with germline; a read error may underlie this. This chain links TRBV10-2 with TRBJ2-3, with TRBD2 matching 12 bases. This CDR3 is built from 16 residues. Germline V gene lookup returns CDR1 WSHSY and CDR2 SAAADI. The CDR3 region has the DNA TGCGCCACCAGTCGGCCTAGCGGGGGGGCAACAGATGCGCAGTATTTT. This sequence encodes CATSRPSGGATDAQYF.

A note on this clonotype: With a much larger clone just one base away, this may be a read error. This chain joins TRBV11-2 and TRBJ2-3; 7 bases map to TRBD2. This CDR3 is 15 amino acids long. Germline V gene data show CDR1 as SGHAT and CDR2 as FQNNGV. CDR3 in DNA: TGTGCCAACAGCGTTAGCGGGTTTAGCACAGATACGCAGTATTTT. Protein sequence: CANSVSGFSTDTQYF.

This clonotype showed up just once. One end of the junction fails to match germline, which may point to a read error. The genes are TRBV6-6 and TRBJ1-5; D not certain. Germline CDR1 reads MNHNY; CDR2 reads SVGAGI (reference sequence). The CDR3 loop spans 13 amino acids. DNA of the CDR3: TGTGCCACCAGTCTGGGTAGTGATCAGCCCCAGCATTTT. Protein sequence: CATSLGSDQPQHF.

In its sample, this clonotype ranks as medium-sized. The gene calls are TRBV12-3 or TRBV12-4 and TRBJ1-1, with D maybe TRBD1 (6 bases). This CDR3 spans 12 amino acids. Trimming took 5 bases from V and 11 from J, leaving 15 bases between them. The CDR3 loop reads CASSSRTADAFF. The CDR3 DNA follows: TGTGCCAGCAGTAGTCGGACAGCCGACGCTTTCTTT.

A word on this clonotype: Compared with germline, one end of the junction differs, possibly owing to a read error. The chain has TRBV5-1 and TRBJ2-1, with 9 bases identical to TRBD2. Germline CDR1 and CDR2: SGHRS and YFSETQ. The CDR3 extends over 14 amino acids. The CDR3 bases are TGTGCCACCGTAGCGGGGGCCTCCTACAATGAGCAGTTCTTC. Protein sequence: CATVAGASYNEQFF.

Only one count was recorded for this clonotype. The J gene is TRBJ1-5, the V gene TRBV6-6; D not resolved. The V gene's germline CDR1 is MNHNY and CDR2 SVGAGI (reference sequence). The V and J ends lost 4 bases and 0 bases respectively, with 13 bases between them. The CDR3 has 16 residues. The CDR3 nucleotides read TGTGCCAGCAGTTTCTCGTCGGAGGGTAGCAATCAGCCCCAGCATTTT. This codes for CASSFSSEGSNQPQHF.

With respect to this clonotype: A read error is possible here, since a much larger clone lies one base away. This chain links TRBV5-4 with TRBJ1-5; no clear D. CDR3 length equals 15 residues. The germline V gene encodes CDR1 SGHNT and CDR2 YYREEE (reference sequence). V was cut by 1 base and J by 4 bases, with 12 bases left in between. The CDR3 loop reads CASSLWWTGNQPQHF. CDR3 nucleotides: TGTGCCAGCAGCTTGTGGTGGACGGGAAATCAGCCCCAGCATTTT.

Details on this clonotype: A read error is possible here, since a much larger clone lies one base away. The CDR3 DNA reads as TGTGCCAGCAGTCACCGTCTTTCGAACAGGGGATATTATGCTGGGGCCAACGTCCTGACTTTC. Its translation: CASSHRLSNRGYYAGANVLTF. The chain is built from TRBV5-6 and TRBJ2-6, with 7 bases aligning to TRBD1. With V trimmed by 5 bases and J by 2 bases, 22 bases remained unmatched. The germline V gene encodes CDR1 SGHDT and CDR2 YYEEEE. The CDR3 loop spans 21 amino acids. The full variable domain, completed using reference TRBV5-6 and TRBJ2-6, is DAGVTQSPTHLIKTRGQQVTLRCSPKSGHDTVSWYQQALGQGPQFIFQYYEEEERQRGNFPDRFSGHQFPNYSSELNVNALLLGDSALYLCASSHRLSNRGYYAGANVLTFGAGSRLTVL.

This clonotype came up many times. The chain has TRBV6-6 and TRBJ2-3; TRBD2 aligns across 8 bases. The CDR3 is made up of 17 amino acids. V shed 3 bases, J shed 2 bases, and the junction held 10 bases outside the gene matches. The germline V gene encodes CDR1 MNHNY and CDR2 SVGAGI (reference sequence). CDR3 loop: CASSYPPGGSPTDTQYF. As DNA, the CDR3 is TGTGCCAGCAGTTATCCCCCGGGAGGGAGCCCCACAGATACGCAGTATTTT.